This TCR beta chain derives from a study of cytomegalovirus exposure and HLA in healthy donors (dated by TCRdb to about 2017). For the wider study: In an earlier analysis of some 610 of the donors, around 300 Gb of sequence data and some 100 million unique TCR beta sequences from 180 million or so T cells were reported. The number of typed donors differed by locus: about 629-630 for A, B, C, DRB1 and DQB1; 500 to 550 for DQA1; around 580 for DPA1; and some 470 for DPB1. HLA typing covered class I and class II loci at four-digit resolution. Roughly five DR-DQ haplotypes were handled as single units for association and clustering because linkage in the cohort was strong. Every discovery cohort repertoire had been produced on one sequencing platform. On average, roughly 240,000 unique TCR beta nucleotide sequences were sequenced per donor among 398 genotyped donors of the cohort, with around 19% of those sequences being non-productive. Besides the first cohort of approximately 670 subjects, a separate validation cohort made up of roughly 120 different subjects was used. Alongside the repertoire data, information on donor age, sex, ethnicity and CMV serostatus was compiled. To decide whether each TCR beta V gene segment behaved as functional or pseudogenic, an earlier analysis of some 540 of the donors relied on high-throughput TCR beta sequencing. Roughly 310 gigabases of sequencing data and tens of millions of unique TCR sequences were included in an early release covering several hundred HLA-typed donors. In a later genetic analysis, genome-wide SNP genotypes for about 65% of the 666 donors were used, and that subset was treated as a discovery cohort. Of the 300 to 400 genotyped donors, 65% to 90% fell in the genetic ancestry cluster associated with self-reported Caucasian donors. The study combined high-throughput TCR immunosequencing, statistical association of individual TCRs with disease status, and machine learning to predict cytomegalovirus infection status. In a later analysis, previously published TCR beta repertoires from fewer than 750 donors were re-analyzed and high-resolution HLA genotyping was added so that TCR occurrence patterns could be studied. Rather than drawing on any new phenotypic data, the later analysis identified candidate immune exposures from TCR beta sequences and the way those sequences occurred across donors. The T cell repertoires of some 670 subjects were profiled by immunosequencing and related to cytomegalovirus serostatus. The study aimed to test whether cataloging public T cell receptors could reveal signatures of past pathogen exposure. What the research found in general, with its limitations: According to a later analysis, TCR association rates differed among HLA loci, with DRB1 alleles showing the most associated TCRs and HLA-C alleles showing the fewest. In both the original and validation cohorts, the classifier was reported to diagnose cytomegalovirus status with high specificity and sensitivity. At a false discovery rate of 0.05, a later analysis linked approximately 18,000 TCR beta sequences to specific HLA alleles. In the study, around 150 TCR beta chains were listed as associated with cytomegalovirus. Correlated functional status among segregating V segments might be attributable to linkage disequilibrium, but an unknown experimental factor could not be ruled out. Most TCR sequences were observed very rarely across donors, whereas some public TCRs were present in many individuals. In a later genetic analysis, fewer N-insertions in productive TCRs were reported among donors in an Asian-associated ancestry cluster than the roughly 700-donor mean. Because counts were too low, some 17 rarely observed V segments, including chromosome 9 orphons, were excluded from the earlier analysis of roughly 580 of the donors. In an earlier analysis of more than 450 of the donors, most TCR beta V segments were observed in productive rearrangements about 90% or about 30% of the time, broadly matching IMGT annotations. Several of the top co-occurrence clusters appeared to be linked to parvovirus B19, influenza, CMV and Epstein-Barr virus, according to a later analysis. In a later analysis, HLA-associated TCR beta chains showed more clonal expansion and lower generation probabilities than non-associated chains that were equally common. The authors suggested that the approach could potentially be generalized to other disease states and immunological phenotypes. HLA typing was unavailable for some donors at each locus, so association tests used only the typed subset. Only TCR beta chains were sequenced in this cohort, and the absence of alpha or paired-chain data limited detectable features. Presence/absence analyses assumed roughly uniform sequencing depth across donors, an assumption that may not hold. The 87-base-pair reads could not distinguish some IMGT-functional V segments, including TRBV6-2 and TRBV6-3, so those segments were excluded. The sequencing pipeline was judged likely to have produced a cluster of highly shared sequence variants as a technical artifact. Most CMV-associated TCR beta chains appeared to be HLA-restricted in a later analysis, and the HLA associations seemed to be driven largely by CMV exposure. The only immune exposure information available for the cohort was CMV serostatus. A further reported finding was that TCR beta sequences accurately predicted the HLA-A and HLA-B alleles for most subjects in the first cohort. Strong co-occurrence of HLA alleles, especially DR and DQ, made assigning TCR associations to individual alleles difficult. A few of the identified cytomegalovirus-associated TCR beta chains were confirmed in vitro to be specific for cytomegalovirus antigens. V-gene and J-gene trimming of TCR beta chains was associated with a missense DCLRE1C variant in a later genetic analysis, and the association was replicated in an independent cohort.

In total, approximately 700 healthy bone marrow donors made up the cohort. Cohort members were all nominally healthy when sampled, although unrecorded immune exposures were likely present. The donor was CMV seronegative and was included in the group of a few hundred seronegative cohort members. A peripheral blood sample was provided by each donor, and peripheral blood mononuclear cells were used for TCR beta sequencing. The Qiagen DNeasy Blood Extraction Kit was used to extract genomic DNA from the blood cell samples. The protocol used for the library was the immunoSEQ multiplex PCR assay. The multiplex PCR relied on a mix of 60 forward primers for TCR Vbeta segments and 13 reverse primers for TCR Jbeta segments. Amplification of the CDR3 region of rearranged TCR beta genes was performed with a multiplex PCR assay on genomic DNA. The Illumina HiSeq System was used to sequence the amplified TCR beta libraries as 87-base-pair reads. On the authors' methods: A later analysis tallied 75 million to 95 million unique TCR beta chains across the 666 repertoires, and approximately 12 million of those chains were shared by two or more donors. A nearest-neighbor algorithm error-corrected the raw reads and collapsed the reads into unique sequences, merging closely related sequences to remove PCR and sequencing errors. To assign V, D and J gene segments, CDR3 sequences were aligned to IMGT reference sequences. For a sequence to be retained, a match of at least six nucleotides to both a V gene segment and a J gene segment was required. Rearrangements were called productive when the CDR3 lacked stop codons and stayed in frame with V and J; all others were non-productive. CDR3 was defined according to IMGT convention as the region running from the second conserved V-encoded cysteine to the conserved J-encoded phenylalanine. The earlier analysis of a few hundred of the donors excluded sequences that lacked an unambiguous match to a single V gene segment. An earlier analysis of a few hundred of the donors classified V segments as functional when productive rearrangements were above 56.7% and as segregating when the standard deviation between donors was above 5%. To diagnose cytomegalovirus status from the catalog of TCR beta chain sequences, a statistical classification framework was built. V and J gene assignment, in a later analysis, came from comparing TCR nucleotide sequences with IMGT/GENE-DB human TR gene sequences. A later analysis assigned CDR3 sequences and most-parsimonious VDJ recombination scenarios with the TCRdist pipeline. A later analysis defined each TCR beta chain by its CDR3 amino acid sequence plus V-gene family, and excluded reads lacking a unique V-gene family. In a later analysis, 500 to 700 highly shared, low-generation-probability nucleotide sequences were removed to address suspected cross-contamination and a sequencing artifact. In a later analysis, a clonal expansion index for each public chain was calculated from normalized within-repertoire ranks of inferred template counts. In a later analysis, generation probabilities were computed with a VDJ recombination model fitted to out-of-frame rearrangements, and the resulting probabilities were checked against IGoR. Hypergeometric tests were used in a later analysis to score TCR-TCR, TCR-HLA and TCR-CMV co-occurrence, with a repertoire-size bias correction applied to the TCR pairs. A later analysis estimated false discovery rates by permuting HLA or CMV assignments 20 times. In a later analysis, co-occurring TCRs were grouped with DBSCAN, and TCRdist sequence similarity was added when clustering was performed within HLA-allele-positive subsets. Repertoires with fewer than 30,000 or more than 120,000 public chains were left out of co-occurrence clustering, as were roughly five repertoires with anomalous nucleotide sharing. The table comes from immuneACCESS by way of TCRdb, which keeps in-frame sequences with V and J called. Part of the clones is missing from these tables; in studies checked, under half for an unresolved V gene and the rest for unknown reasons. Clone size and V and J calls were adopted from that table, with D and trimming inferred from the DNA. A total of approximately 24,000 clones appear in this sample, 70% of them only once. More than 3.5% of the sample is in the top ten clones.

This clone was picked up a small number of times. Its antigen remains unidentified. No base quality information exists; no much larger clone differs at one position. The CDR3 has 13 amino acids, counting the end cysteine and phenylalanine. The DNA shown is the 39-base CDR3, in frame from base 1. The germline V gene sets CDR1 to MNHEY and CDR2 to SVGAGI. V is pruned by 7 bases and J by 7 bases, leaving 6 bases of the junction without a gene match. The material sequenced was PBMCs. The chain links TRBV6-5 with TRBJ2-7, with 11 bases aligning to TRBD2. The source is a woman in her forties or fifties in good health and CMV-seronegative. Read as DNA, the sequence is TGTGCCAGCACCAATAGCGGGAGGGGGGAGCAGTACTTC. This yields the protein CASTNSGRGEQYF.